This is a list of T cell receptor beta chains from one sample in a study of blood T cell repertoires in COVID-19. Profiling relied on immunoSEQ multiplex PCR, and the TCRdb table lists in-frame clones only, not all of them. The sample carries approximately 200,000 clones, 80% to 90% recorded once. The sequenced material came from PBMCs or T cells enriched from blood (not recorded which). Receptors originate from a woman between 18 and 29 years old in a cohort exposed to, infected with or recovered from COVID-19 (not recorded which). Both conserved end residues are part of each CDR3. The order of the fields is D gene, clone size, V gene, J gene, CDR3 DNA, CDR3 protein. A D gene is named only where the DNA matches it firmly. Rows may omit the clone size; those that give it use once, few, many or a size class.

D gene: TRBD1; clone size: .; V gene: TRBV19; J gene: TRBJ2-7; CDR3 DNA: TGTGCCAGTAGTCCACGTTGGGGGACAGGGGTTAAAGAGCAGTACTTC; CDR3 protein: CASSPRWGTGVKEQYF
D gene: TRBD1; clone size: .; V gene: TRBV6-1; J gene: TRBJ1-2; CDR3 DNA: TGTGCCAGCAGTGAAGGGGACAGCTATACTGGCTACACCTTC; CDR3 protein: CASSEGDSYTGYTF
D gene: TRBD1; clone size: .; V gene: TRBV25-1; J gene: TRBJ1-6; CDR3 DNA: TGTGCCAGCAGTGAACTCCCCGGACAGGGGAAGCTTGCACCCCTCCACTTT; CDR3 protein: CASSELPGQGKLAPLHF
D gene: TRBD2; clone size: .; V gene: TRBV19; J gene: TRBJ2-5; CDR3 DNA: TGTGCCAGTAGTATAGAAACTAGCGGGTACCAAGAGACCCAGTACTTC; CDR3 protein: CASSIETSGYQETQYF
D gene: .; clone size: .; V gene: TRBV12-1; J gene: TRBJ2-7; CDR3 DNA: TGTGCCAGCAGCTTAAAGACAGTCTCCTACGAGCAGTACTTC; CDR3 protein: CASSLKTVSYEQYF
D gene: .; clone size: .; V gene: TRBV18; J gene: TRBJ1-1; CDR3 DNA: TGTGCCAGCTCACCCCCGGACAGTGGTTACACTGAAGCTTTCTTT; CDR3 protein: CASSPPDSGYTEAFF
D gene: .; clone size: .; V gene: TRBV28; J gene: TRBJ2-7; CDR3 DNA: TGTGCCAGCAGCCTAACAGGGTCTGGGTCCTACGAGCAGTACTTC; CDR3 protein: CASSLTGSGSYEQYF
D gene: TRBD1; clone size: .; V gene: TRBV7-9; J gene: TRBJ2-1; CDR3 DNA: TGTGCCAGCAGCTGGGGACAGTACAATGAGCAGTTCTTC; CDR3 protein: CASSWGQYNEQFF
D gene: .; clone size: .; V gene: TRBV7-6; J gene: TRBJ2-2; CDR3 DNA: TGTGCCAGCAGCTTTTGGGGCGGGGAAAACACCGGGGAGCTGTTTTTT; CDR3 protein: CASSFWGGENTGELFF
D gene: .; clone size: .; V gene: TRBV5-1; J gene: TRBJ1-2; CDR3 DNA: TGCGCCAGCAGCGTGGGCGACAGAGTTGATGGCTACACCTTC; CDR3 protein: CASSVGDRVDGYTF
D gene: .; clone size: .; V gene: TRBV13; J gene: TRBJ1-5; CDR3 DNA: TGTGCCAGCAGTCGGGAGAACAATCAGCCCCAGCATTTT; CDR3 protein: CASSRENNQPQHF
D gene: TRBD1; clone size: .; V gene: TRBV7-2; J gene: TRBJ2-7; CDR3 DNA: TGTGCCAGCAGCTTGGACAGGACCGAGCAGTACTTC; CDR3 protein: CASSLDRTEQYF
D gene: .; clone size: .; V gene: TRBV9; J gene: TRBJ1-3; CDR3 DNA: TGTGCCAGCAGCGGACAGTTCTCTGGAAACACCATATATTTT; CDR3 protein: CASSGQFSGNTIYF
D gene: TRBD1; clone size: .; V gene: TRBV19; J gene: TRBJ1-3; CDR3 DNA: TGTGCCAAACATTCCGGGACAGGGGAATCTGGAAACACCATATATTTT; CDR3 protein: CAKHSGTGESGNTIYF
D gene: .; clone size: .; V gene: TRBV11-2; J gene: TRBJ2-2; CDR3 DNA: TGTGCCAGCCCCAATAGGGGATCTGGGGAGCTGTTTTTT; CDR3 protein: CASPNRGSGELFF
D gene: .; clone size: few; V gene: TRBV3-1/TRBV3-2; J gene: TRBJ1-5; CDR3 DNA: TGTGCCAGCAGCCAAGATGGGGGGGGCAATCAGCCCCAGCATTTT; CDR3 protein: CASSQDGGGNQPQHF
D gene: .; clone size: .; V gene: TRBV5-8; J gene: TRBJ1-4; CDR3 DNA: TGTGCCAGCATCCCCGGACAGCATGAAAAACTGTTTTTT; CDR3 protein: CASIPGQHEKLFF
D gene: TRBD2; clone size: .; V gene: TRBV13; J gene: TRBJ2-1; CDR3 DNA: TGTGCCAGCAGCCCCCGTGTGACGGGGGGTATCTCCTACAATGAGCAGTTCTTC; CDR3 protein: CASSPRVTGGISYNEQFF
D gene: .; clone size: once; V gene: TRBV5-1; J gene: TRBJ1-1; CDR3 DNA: TGCGCCAGCAGCTTGCGGGTTCCTGACACTGAAGCTTTCTTT; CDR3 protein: CASSLRVPDTEAFF
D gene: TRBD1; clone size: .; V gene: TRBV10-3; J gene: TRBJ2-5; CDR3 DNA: TGTGCCATCAGGTCACAGGGGGTCGGGGAGACCCAGTACTTC; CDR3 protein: CAIRSQGVGETQYF
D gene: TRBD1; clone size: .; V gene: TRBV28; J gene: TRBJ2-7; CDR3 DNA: TGTGCCAGCAGTTTATCCCGGGACAGGGGCTACGAGCAGTACTTC; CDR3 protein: CASSLSRDRGYEQYF
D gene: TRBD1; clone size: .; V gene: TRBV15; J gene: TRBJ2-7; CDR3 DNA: TGTGCCACCAGCAGAGAGGATCGACAGGGTAACGAGCAGTACTTC; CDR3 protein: CATSREDRQGNEQYF
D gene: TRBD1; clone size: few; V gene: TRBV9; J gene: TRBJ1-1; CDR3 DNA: TGTGCCAGCAGCCCGAAGGGGGCAGGCACTGAAGCTTTCTTT; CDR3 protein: CASSPKGAGTEAFF
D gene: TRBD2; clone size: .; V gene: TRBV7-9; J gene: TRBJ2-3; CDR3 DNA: TGTGCCAGCAGCTTATCAGCGGGGGGGTTCACAGATACGCAGTATTTT; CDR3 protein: CASSLSAGGFTDTQYF
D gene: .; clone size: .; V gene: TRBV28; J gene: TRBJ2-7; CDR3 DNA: TGTGCCAGTCTAGGACCGGGGACTGGCCCCTACGAGCAGTACTTC; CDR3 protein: CASLGPGTGPYEQYF
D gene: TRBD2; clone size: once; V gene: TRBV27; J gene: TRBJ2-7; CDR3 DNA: TGTGCCAGCAGTCCCCCGGGGGGATACGAGCAGTACTTC; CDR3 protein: CASSPPGGYEQYF
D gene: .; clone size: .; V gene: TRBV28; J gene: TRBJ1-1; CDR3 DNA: TGTGCCAGCAGTTTCCTACAGGTGACGAACACTGAAGCTTTCTTT; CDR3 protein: CASSFLQVTNTEAFF
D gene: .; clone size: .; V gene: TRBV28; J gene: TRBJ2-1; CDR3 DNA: TGTGCCAGCACCACGATGCGGTCTGAGCAGTTCTTC; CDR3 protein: CASTTMRSEQFF
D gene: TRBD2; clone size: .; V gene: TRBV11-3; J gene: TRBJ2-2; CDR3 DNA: TGTGCCAGCAGGAGCGGGAGAAACACCGGGGAGCTGTTTTTT; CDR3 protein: CASRSGRNTGELFF
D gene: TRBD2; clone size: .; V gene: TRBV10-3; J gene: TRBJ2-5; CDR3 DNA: TGTGCCTCCGCGCCGGGGAGGGAAGAGACCCAGTACTTC; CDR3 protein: CASAPGREETQYF
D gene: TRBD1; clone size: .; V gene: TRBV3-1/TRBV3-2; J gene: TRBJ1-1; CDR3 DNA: TGTGCCAGCAGCCAAGTCAGGACAGGGAGGAAGGCTTTCTTT; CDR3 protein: CASSQVRTGRKAFF
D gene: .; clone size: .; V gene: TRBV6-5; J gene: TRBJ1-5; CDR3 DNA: TGTGCCAGCAGTCAGGATCAGGGTTATCCTCAGCCCCAGCATTTT; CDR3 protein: CASSQDQGYPQPQHF
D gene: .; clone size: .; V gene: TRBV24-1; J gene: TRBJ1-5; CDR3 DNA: TGTGCCACCGGGGGAGGGGCCGGCAATCAGCCCCAGCATTTT; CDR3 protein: CATGGGAGNQPQHF
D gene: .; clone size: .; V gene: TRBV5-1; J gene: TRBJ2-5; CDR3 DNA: TGCGCCAGCAGCATAGTGGGGGGAAGGCAAGAGACCCAGTACTTC; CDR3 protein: CASSIVGGRQETQYF
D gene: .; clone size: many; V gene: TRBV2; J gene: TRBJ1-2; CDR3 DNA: TGTGCCAGCAGTGATGGGGGGTGGGGCTACACCTTC; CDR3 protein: CASSDGGWGYTF
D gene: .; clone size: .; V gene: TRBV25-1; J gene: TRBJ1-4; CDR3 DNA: TGTGCCAGCGCCGAACAGGTATGGCGTGAAAAACTGTTTTTT; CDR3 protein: CASAEQVWREKLFF
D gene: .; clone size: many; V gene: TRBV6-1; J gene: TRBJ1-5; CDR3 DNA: TGTGCCAGCAGTGAAGCCGGGTATCCTCAGCCCCAGCATTTT; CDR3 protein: CASSEAGYPQPQHF
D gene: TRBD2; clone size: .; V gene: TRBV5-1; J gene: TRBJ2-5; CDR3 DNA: TGCGCCAGCAGCATCGATAGCGGGAGCGTCCAGGGGGGGACCCAGTACTTC; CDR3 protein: CASSIDSGSVQGGTQYF
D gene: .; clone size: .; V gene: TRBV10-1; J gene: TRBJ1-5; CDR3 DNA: TGCGCCAGCAGTGAGCCGTCGGGGGTACACAATCAGCCCCAGCATTTT; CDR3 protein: CASSEPSGVHNQPQHF
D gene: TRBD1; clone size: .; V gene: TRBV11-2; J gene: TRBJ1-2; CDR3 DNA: TGTGCCAGCACCACGACAGGGAGGCACAATGGCTACACCTTC; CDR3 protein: CASTTTGRHNGYTF
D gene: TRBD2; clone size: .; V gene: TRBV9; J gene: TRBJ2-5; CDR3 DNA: TGTGCCAGCAGCGCCGTCCTCGCGGGGGGCGGGGAGACCCAGTACTTC; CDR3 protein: CASSAVLAGGGETQYF
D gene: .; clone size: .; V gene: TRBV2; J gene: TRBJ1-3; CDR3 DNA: TGTGCCAGCCAAGAGGACACCATATATTTT; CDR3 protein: CASQEDTIYF
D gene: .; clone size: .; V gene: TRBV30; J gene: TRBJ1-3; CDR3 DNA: TGTGCCTGGAGAAGTTTGAGCTCTGGAAACACCATATATTTT; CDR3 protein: CAWRSLSSGNTIYF
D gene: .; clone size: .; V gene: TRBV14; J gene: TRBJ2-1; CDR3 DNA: TGTGCCAGCAGCCCTTTAGACAGATATGGGGGGTCCTACAATGAGCAGTTCTTC; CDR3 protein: CASSPLDRYGGSYNEQFF
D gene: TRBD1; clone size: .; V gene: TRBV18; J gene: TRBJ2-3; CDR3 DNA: TGTGCCAGCTCACGACAGGAGGGGACAGGGGCTTCAGATACGCAGTATTTT; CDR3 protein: CASSRQEGTGASDTQYF
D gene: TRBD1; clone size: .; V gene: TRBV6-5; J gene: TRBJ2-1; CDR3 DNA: TGTGCCGCGCAGGGGGCCAAGAGCTCCTACAATGAGCAGTTCTTC; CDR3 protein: CAAQGAKSSYNEQFF
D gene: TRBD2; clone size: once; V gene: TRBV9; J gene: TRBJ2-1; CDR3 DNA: TGTGCCAGCAGCGTAGGGGGAAGGCGGGGGGACCCCGGGAGAGGTGAGCAGTTCTTC; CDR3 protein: CASSVGGRRGDPGRGEQFF
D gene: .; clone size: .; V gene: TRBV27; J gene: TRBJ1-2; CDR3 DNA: TGTGCCAGCAGTCCGGCGGGAGGGGGGGCTAACTATGGCTACACCTTC; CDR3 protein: CASSPAGGGANYGYTF
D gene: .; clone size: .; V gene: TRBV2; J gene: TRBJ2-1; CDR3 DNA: TGTGCCAGCAGTGTGGTCCCGGGGAGGCAAGCGTCCTACAATGAGCAGTTCTTC; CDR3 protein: CASSVVPGRQASYNEQFF
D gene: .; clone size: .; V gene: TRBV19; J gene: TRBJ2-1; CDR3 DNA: TGTGCCAGTAGTACGGCGGGTGAGCAGTTCTTC; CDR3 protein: CASSTAGEQFF